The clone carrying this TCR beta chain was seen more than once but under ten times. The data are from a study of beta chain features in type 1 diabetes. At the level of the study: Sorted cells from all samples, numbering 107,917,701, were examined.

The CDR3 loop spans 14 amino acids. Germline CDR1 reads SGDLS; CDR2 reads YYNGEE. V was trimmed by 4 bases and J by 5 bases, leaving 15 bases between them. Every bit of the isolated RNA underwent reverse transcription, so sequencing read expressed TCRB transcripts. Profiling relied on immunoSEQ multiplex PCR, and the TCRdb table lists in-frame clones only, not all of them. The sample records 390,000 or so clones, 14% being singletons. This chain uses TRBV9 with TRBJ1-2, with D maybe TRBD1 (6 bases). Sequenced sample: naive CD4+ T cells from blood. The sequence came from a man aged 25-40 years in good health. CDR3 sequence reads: CASSTGADRYGYTF. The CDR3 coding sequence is TGTGCCAGCAGCACGGGGGCTGATAGATATGGCTACACCTTC.